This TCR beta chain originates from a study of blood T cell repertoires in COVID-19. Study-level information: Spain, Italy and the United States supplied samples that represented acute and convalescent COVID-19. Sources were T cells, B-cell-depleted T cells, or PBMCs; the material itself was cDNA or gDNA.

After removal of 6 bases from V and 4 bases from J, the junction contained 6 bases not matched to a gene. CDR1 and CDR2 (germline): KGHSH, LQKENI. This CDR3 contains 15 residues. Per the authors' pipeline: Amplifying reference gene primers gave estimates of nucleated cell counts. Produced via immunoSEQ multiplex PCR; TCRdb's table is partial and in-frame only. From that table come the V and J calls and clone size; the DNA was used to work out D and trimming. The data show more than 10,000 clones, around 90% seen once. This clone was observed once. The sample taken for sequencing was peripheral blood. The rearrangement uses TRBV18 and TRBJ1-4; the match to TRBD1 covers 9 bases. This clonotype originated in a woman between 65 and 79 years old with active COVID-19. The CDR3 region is CASSRDRGDNEKLFF. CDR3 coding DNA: TGTGCCAGCTCCCGCGACAGGGGGGATAATGAAAAACTGTTTTTT.